This T cell receptor beta chain was sequenced for a study of blood T cell repertoires in COVID-19. Study details: Acute-phase and convalescent COVID-19 samples originated in the United States, Italy and Spain. T cells, B-cell-depleted T cells, or PBMCs supplied cDNA or gDNA.

Authors' processing steps: Estimates of nucleated cell counts were drawn from the amplification of reference gene primers. TCRdb keeps only in-frame clones here, not all; method: immunoSEQ multiplex PCR. V, J and clone size are those of that table, while D and trimming were read from the DNA. The table shows roughly 160,000 clones, with about four fifths occurring only once. J lost 7 bases, V lost 3 bases, and 4 bases had no gene match. This CDR3 has 14 residues. The germline V gene has CDR1 KGHSH and CDR2 LQKENI. The genes are TRBV18 and TRBJ1-4, with 8 positions matching TRBD1. Sequences were obtained from peripheral blood. The TCR was taken from a woman in her 70s who had recovered from COVID-19. The CDR3 DNA sequence: TGTGCCAGCTCACCTCAGGGGGCGGTTGAAAAACTGTTTTTT. It specifies CASSPQGAVEKLFF.